The present entry profiles one TCR beta chain with its context. The antigen is undetermined. The data are from a study of beta chain features in type 1 diabetes. Whole-study context: No patient-donor differences in age, gender, total cells or subset yield. Across every sample, 107,917,701 sorted cells were examined in total. Points from the study as a whole: PCR might pick shorter templates more often, in the same way for patients and controls. The study found moderately but significantly shorter TCRB CDR3s in all four CD4+ subsets of Type 1 diabetes patients.

cDNA synthesis used the whole RNA isolate, giving expressed TCRB sequences. Naive, central memory and regulatory T cell samples yielded a few million reads on average. Assay: immunoSEQ multiplex PCR; the TCRdb copy retains only in-frame clones and omits some. The table lists about 270,000 clones, approximately 15% of them singletons. Germline CDR1 is SGHDT and CDR2 is YYEEEE. This CDR3 is built from 15 residues. The J segment lost 2 bases and the V segment lost 2 bases, leaving 6 bases of the junction unmatched. The sample taken for sequencing was naive CD4+ T cells from blood. The TCR originated in a man younger than 40 with type 1 diabetes. The genes are TRBV5-6 and TRBJ1-1; 7 nucleotides line up with TRBD1. CDR3 sequence (DNA): TGTGCCAGCAGCTTAACAGGGGTCGGTAACACTGAAGCTTTCTTT. This gives the protein CASSLTGVGNTEAFF.